A single sample is the source of the 27 T cell receptor beta chains below, sequenced in a study of radiotherapy plus CTLA-4 blockade in lung cancer. TCRdb's table, derived via immunoSEQ multiplex PCR, lists solely in-frame clones and lacks some. The table has about 70,000 clones, more than 70% seen once; the top ten hold about a sixth. Source: peripheral blood, taken from a patient treated with radiotherapy plus ipilimumab. These receptors all come from a human donor with non-small cell lung cancer whose response to radiotherapy plus ipilimumab could not be evaluated. Some clones in this sample may be carry-over from other donors' samples.

V and J are TRBV19 and TRBJ2-7, with 9 bases fitting TRBD1. Trimming cost V 2 bases and J 5 bases; bases outside gene matches: 10. Per germline, CDR1 LNHDA and CDR2 SQIVND (reference sequence). The CDR3 is 16 amino acids. The DNA for the CDR3 is TGTGCCAGTAGTATATTATTAGGACAGGGGCTGGACGAGCAGTACTTC. Amino acids: CASSILLGQGLDEQYF.

This clone was counted only a few times. The chain employs TRBV10-3 and TRBJ1-4; 7 nucleotides agree with TRBD1. The CDR3 consists of 15 residues. The J segment lost 5 bases and the V segment lost 2 bases, leaving 5 bases of the junction unmatched. Germline V lookup: CDR1 ENHRY, CDR2 SYGVKD. DNA for the CDR3: TGTGCCATCAGTGAGAGGGGACAGTCGAATGAAAAACTGTTTTTT. This sequence encodes CAISERGQSNEKLFF.

The J gene is TRBJ1-5, the V gene TRBV19; D gene uncertain. V gave up 5 bases and J gave up 6 bases, with 8 bases separating them. The CDR3 covers 12 residues. Germline V gene sequence: CDR1 LNHDA, CDR2 SQIVND (reference sequence). In nucleotides, the CDR3 is TGTGCCAGTAGTTTCGAACTTCAGCCCCAGCATTTT. Encoded protein: CASSFELQPQHF.

V and J are TRBV6-6 and TRBJ1-6, with a weak D call TRBD1 (6 bases). The CDR3 extends over 15 amino acids. CDR1 and CDR2 from the germline V gene are MNHNY and SVGAGI (reference sequence). Trimming removed 10 bases from V and 0 bases from J, with 13 bases in between. CDR3 DNA sequence: TGTGCCACCATAACAGGGAACTCCTATAATTCACCCCTCCACTTT. Translating gives CATITGNSYNSPLHF.

The V call is TRBV5-1, the J call TRBJ1-2, with TRBD1 as a possible D gene (6 bases). The V and J ends lost 0 bases and 1 base respectively, with 13 bases between them. Germline V gives CDR1 SGHRS, CDR2 YFSETQ. The CDR3 extends over 16 amino acids. Here the CDR3 reads CASSLGATGVNYGYTF. CDR3 coding DNA: TGCGCCAGCAGCTTGGGGGCGACAGGTGTTAACTATGGCTACACCTTC.

The DNA for the CDR3 is TGTGCCAGCAGTTTGGGGGTAGGGGGCACTGAAGCTTTCTTT. This codes for CASSLGVGGTEAFF. V is TRBV28 and J is TRBJ1-1, with D tentatively TRBD1 (6 bases). Germline V gene sequence: CDR1 MDHEN, CDR2 SYDVKM. CDR3 size: 14 residues. Trimming pared 3 bases from V and 4 bases from J, leaving 12 bases between.

The V and J genes are TRBV28 and TRBJ1-2; D remains unclear. V shed 2 bases and J shed 5 bases, with 6 bases lying between them. The CDR3 contains 12 residues. Germline-derived CDR1 and CDR2 are MDHEN and SYDVKM. The CDR3 sequence: CASSLESYGYTF. The CDR3 DNA sequence: TGTGCCAGCAGTTTAGAGTCGTATGGCTACACCTTC.

The chain employs TRBV4-3 and TRBJ1-2; D is ambiguous. Trimming removed 4 bases from V and 8 bases from J, with 14 bases in between. The CDR3 totals 13 residues. Per the germline V gene, CDR1 is LGHNA and CDR2 is YSLEER. The CDR3, as DNA: TGCGCCAGCAGCCCCTACCGGGGTAGAGGCTACACCTTC. The encoded protein is CASSPYRGRGYTF.

This clone was observed a few times. CDR3 residues: CASSSGQGGEKLFF. The DNA for the CDR3 is TGTGCCAGCAGCTCGGGACAGGGTGGTGAAAAACTGTTTTTT. The chain has TRBV5-4 and TRBJ1-4, with 9 nucleotides matching TRBD1. Germline CDR1 is SGHNT and CDR2 is YYREEE (reference sequence). Germline trimming cut 3 bases from V and 7 bases from J; bases unmatched to any gene: 4. The CDR3 is 14 amino acids.

The chain employs TRBV9 and TRBJ2-1; 7 bases map to TRBD2. CDR1 SGDLS and CDR2 YYNGEE come from the germline V gene. This CDR3 has 15 amino acids. V gave up 0 bases and J gave up 6 bases; unmatched junction bases: 6. The CDR3 coding sequence is TGTGCCAGCAGCGTAGGTGGTAGCGGGTCCAATGAGCAGTTCTTC. The encoded protein is CASSVGGSGSNEQFF. The full variable domain, in which reference TRBV9 and TRBJ2-1 provide the parts outside the CDR3, is DSGVTQTPKHLITATGQRVTLRCSPRSGDLSVYWYQQSLDQGLQFLIQYYNGEERAKGNILERFSAQQFPDLHSELNLSSLELGDSALYFCASSVGGSGSNEQFFGPGTRLTVL.

The V call is TRBV27, the J call TRBJ2-2; tentative D call: TRBD2 (6 bases). Looked up from germline, CDR1 is MNHEY and CDR2 is SMNVEV (reference sequence). The CDR3 is 13 residues long. Trimming took off 2 bases at V and 8 bases at J, with 9 bases between the two ends. The CDR3 spells CASSLQAGGELFF. CDR3 DNA: TGTGCCAGCAGTTTACAAGCGGGTGGGGAGCTGTTTTTT.

This chain joins TRBV6-5 and TRBJ1-2; perhaps TRBD1 as D (6 bases). V was trimmed by 6 bases and J by 7 bases, leaving 15 bases between them. CDR3 length: 13 residues. Germline lookup yields CDR1 MNHEY and CDR2 SVGAGI. The DNA for the CDR3 is TGTGCCAGCAGCTCTTCCGACAGGAGTGGCTACACCTTC. Its protein is CASSSSDRSGYTF.

This sequence joins TRBV9 and TRBJ2-7; TRBD1 agrees at 7 bases. The CDR3 has 14 residues. After removal of 4 bases from V and 0 bases from J, the junction contained 4 bases not matched to a gene. Germline CDR1 and CDR2: SGDLS and YYNGEE. CDR3 loop: CASSPGTASYEQYF. The CDR3 nucleotides read TGTGCCAGCAGCCCCGGGACAGCCTCCTACGAGCAGTACTTC. The full variable domain, rest sourced from reference TRBV9 and TRBJ2-7, is DSGVTQTPKHLITATGQRVTLRCSPRSGDLSVYWYQQSLDQGLQFLIQYYNGEERAKGNILERFSAQQFPDLHSELNLSSLELGDSALYFCASSPGTASYEQYFGPGTRLTVT.

On this clone: A junction end diverges from the germline sequence, so it may reflect a read error. Other DNA sequences in the sample encode the same CDR3. This rearrangement joins TRBV4-2 to TRBJ1-6; 7 bases map to TRBD1. From germline, CDR1 is LGHNA and CDR2 YNFKEQ. The CDR3 is 16 residues long. The CDR3 DNA is TGTGCCAGCAGCCAAGTATGGCAGGGGGATAATTCCCCCCTCCACTTT. This encodes CASSQVWQGDNSPLHF.

This clone has a handful of counts. The chain links TRBV2 to TRBJ1-1; 11 nucleotides align to TRBD1. CDR3 length: 12 residues. CDR1 and CDR2 (germline): SNHLY, FYNNEI. The trim removed 8 bases at V and 9 bases at J, leaving 5 bases unmatched. The CDR3 sequence is CASAGTGGKAFF. The CDR3 bases are TGTGCCAGCGCAGGGACAGGGGGTAAAGCTTTCTTT.

This chain connects TRBV5-6 to TRBJ2-7; no clear D. Germline-derived CDR1 and CDR2 are SGHDT and YYEEEE. The CDR3 runs to 14 residues. V gave up 0 bases and J gave up 3 bases, with 10 bases separating them. Written as DNA, the CDR3 is TGTGCCAGCAGCTTGGACAGTCGCCGCTACGAGCAGTACTTC. As protein: CASSLDSRRYEQYF. Using reference TRBV5-6 and TRBJ2-7 for the parts outside the CDR3, the full variable domain is DAGVTQSPTHLIKTRGQQVTLRCSPKSGHDTVSWYQQALGQGPQFIFQYYEEEERQRGNFPDRFSGHQFPNYSSELNVNALLLGDSALYLCASSLDSRRYEQYFGPGTRLTVT.

This clone was found a few times. The chain uses TRBV6-6 and TRBJ2-7; 9 nucleotides match TRBD1. V shed 7 bases and J 2 bases; nucleotides not matched to a gene: 6. Germline-derived CDR1 and CDR2 are MNHNY and SVGAGI (reference sequence). The CDR3 extends over 14 amino acids. CDR3 amino acids: CASTRDRETYEQYF. The CDR3 nucleotides read TGTGCCAGCACCCGGGACAGGGAAACCTACGAGCAGTACTTC.

The genes are TRBV11-3 and TRBJ1-6; weak D call: TRBD1 (6 bases). This CDR3 is built from 12 residues. Trimming removed 5 bases at V and 7 bases at J, with 6 bases between. The germline V gene encodes CDR1 SGHNT and CDR2 YENEEA. CDR3 nucleotide sequence: TGTGCCAGCAGCCAGGGGAATTCACCCCTCCACTTT. Translated, it gives CASSQGNSPLHF.

The chain links TRBV4-1 to TRBJ2-7; D is uncertain. The germline CDR1 and CDR2 sequences are MGHRA and YSYEKL. The CDR3 contains 12 residues. V was pared by 1 base and J by 4 bases, with 5 bases between. The CDR3 spells CASSQAGYEQYF. CDR3 coding DNA: TGCGCCAGCAGCCAAGCAGGATACGAGCAGTACTTC.

The rearrangement joins TRBV5-4 to TRBJ2-5, with 8 positions matching TRBD2. J was trimmed by 4 bases and V by 6 bases; bases with no gene match: 14. This CDR3 is 16 amino acids long. Germline V gene lookup returns CDR1 SGHNT and CDR2 YYREEE (reference sequence). The CDR3 nucleotides read TGTGCCAGCATCCCGGGGGCGGCGGGGGGTGGAGAGACCCAGTACTTC. Translation gives CASIPGAAGGGETQYF.

V gene TRBV9 combines with J gene TRBJ2-3; 7 bases are shared with TRBD1. J gave up 4 bases and V 5 bases, and 4 bases lay outside the gene matches. Germline V lookup: CDR1 SGDLS, CDR2 YYNGEE. The CDR3 consists of 13 residues. CDR3: CASREGGADTQYF. The DNA for the CDR3 is TGTGCCAGCAGAGAAGGGGGCGCAGATACGCAGTATTTT.

The chain recombines TRBV7-3 with TRBJ2-2; possible D gene TRBD2, 5 bases. Trimming stripped 5 bases from V and 5 bases from J, with 9 bases between. Germline V gene data show CDR1 as SGHTA and CDR2 as FQGTGA. This CDR3 is 13 amino acids long. CDR3 DNA: TGTGCCAGCAGCCGGACTCAAACCGGGGAGCTGTTTTTT. It is translated as CASSRTQTGELFF.

The chain combines TRBV10-3 with TRBJ2-5; 10 bases match TRBD1. Germline-derived CDR1 and CDR2 are ENHRY and SYGVKD. The CDR3 is 15 residues long. V was clipped by 2 bases and J by 5 bases; unmatched bases: 5. The CDR3 region is CAISEGGQGRETQYF. The DNA of the CDR3 is TGTGCCATCAGTGAGGGGGGACAGGGGAGGGAGACCCAGTACTTC.

This chain connects TRBV6-1 to TRBJ2-3, with a weak D call TRBD2 (5 bases). Trimming shortened V by 6 bases and J by 0 bases, and 7 bases separated the two germline ends. The CDR3 runs 13 residues. Germline assignment: CDR1 MNHNS and CDR2 SASEGT. CDR3 region: CASRGASTDTQYF. The DNA for the CDR3 is TGTGCCAGCAGGGGAGCTAGCACAGATACGCAGTATTTT.

The chain couples TRBV5-1 to TRBJ2-2; D may be TRBD1 (5 bases). Per germline, CDR1 SGHRS and CDR2 YFSETQ. CDR3 length: 14 residues. The V gene lost 3 bases and the J gene lost 6 bases, with 12 bases spanning the gap. The CDR3 sequence is CASSYMQGSGELFF. The CDR3 DNA sequence: TGCGCCAGCAGCTACATGCAGGGATCCGGGGAGCTGTTTTTT.

The chain joins TRBV2 to TRBJ1-6, with 8 bases that match TRBD1. Germline-derived CDR1 and CDR2 are SNHLY and FYNNEI. V was clipped by 4 bases and J by 6 bases; unmatched bases: 5. The CDR3 loop spans 15 amino acids. The DNA for the CDR3 is TGTGCCAGCAGTGCCAGGGGGCAGGTTAATTCACCCCTCCACTTT. Its translation is CASSARGQVNSPLHF.

V and J are TRBV4-2 and TRBJ1-3; TRBD1 matches at 7 bases. V dropped 6 bases and J dropped 4; count of bases not matched to a gene: 3. Germline V gene sequence: CDR1 LGHNA, CDR2 YNFKEQ. The CDR3 sequence is 13 residues long. CDR3 sequence: CASRTGAGNTIYF. The CDR3 region has the DNA TGTGCCAGCAGAACAGGGGCCGGAAACACCATATATTTT.